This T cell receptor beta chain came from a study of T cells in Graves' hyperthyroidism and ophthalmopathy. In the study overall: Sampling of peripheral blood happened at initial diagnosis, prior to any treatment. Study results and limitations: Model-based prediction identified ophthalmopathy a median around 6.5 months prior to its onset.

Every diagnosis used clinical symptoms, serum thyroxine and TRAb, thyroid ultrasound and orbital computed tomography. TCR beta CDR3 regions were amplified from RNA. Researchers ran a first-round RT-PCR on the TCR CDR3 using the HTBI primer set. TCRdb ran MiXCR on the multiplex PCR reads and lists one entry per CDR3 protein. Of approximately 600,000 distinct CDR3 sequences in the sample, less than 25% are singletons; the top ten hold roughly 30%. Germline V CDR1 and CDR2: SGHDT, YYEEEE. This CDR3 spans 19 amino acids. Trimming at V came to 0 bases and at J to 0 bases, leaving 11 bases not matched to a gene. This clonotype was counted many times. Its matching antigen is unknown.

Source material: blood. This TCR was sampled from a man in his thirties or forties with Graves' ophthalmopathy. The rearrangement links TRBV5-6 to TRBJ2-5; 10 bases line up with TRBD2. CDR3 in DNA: TGTGCCAGCAGCTTGGCAGGGAGGACTAGCGGCAGGTACCAAGAGACCCAGTACTTC. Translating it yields CASSLAGRTSGRYQETQYF.